The 32 T cell receptor beta chains below come from one sample, sequenced in a study of molecular identifiers for immune sequencing clone quantification. Using its own MiXCR run on the PCR reads, TCRdb lists one record per CDR3 protein. This sample carries 90,000 to 120,000 distinct CDR3 sequences, 36% of them seen once, and the ten largest clones take around 3.9%. Sequencing was carried out using naive CD8+ T cells from blood, with Jurkat cell RNA spiked in. Subset in this sample: FACS-sorted CD8+CD4-CCR7+CD45RA+ naive T cells. These receptors all stem from a human donor in good health. Some libraries in this study had Jurkat cell RNA spiked in.

This clonotype has at least ten counts. The rearrangement uses TRBV7-8 and TRBJ2-3; the D gene is possibly TRBD2 (5 bases). The CDR3 is 14 residues long. Trimming removed 0 bases at V and 4 bases at J, with 8 bases between. The germline gives CDR1 SGHVS, CDR2 FQNEAQ. The CDR3 here is CASSLAGGSDTQYF. Here the CDR3 DNA reads TGTGCCAGCAGCTTAGCTGGAGGATCAGATACGCAGTATTTT.

About this clonotype: Sequence at one end of the junction differs from germline and may be a read error. This chain joins TRBV4-1 and TRBJ2-6; TRBD1 aligns across 7 bases. CDR3 length: 19 amino acids. Germline loops: CDR1 MGHRA, CDR2 YSYEKL. The CDR3 DNA follows: TGCGCCAGCAGCTTTCAGACAGGGCGTTATGGTGCTGGGGCCATCGTCCTGACTTTC. This encodes CASSFQTGRYGAGAIVLTF.

A remark on this clonotype: A much larger clone sits a single nucleotide away, making a read error possible. V usage is TRBV4-3 and J usage is TRBJ2-7; no clear D gene. V gave up 1 base and J gave up 6 bases, with 16 bases separating them. This CDR3 contains 15 residues. CDR1 is LGHNA and CDR2 is YSLEER in the germline V gene. CDR3 DNA sequence: TGCGCCAGCAGCCAAGCTACCATGGCCCGTGGCGAGCAGTACTTC. Protein: CASSQATMARGEQYF.

This clonotype was recorded a few times. This chain connects TRBV2 to TRBJ2-1; TRBD1 matches 8 bases. The CDR3 sequence is 15 residues long. V lost 10 bases and J lost 2; bases outside the gene matches: 10. The V gene's germline CDR1 is SNHLY and CDR2 FYNNEI. The CDR3 DNA reads TGTGCCACCCAGGGGGCTACGGGAGCCTACAATGAGCAGTTCTTC. This codes for CATQGATGAYNEQFF.

This clonotype has just a few counts. The chain links TRBV4-2 to TRBJ2-3, with 11 bases matching TRBD2. Germline V gene data show CDR1 as LGHNA and CDR2 as YNFKEQ. This CDR3 is built from 21 residues. J was trimmed by 1 base and V by 2 bases; bases with no gene match: 17. The DNA of the CDR3 is TGTGCCAGCAGCCAACCCTCAGGACTAGCGGGCGCTTGGACTGGCACAGATACGCAGTATTTT. This sequence encodes CASSQPSGLAGAWTGTDTQYF.

Comments on this clonotype: A read error is possible here, since a much larger clone lies one base away. This chain joins TRBV28 and TRBJ2-3, with D perhaps matching TRBD1 (5 bases). The germline V and J ends were trimmed by 7 bases and 4 bases, with 15 bases remaining between them. Looked up from germline, CDR1 is MDHEN and CDR2 is SYDVKM. The length of the CDR3 is 14 residues. CDR3 region: CASIRTWAADTQYF. The DNA of the CDR3 is TGTGCCAGCATCCGGACATGGGCGGCAGATACGCAGTATTTT.

On this clonotype itself: This may be a read error, as it is one base from a much larger clone. V is TRBV6-2 or TRBV6-3 and J is TRBJ2-7, with D possibly called TRBD1 or TRBD2 (5 bases each). The CDR3 totals 15 residues. Germline-derived CDR1 and CDR2 are MNHEY and SVGEGT. The CDR3 DNA reads as TGTGCCAGCAGTGAAGTAAGGGACGCCTCCTTCGAGCAGTACTTC. Protein product: CASSEVRDASFEQYF.

This clonotype has only one observation. This may come from a read error, since a much larger clone is one base off. V and J are TRBV7-2 and TRBJ1-1; TRBD1 might be the D (5 bases). There are 14 residues in the CDR3. Trimming removed 3 bases from V and 4 bases from J, with 12 bases in between. Germline CDR1 and CDR2: SGHTA and FQGNSA. The CDR3 loop reads CASSFPQGVTEAFF. CDR3 DNA: TGTGCCAGCAGCTTCCCCCAGGGCGTCACTGAAGCTTTCTTT.

CDR3 coding DNA: TGTGCCAGCAGTTTTGGCCATTACACCGGGGAGCTGTTTTTT. Amino acids: CASSFGHYTGELFF. The genes are TRBV27 and TRBJ2-2, with unresolved D. There are 14 residues in the CDR3. Looked up from germline, CDR1 is MNHEY and CDR2 is SMNVEV (reference sequence). V was clipped by 3 bases and J by 3 bases, with 8 bases between them.

Worth noting for this clonotype: A much larger clone differs from this one at a single base, so this may be a read error. V gene TRBV28 combines with J gene TRBJ1-6, with 7 bases matching TRBD1. V was pared by 6 bases and J by 10 bases, with 15 bases of the junction left unmatched. The CDR3 runs to 16 residues. From germline, CDR1 is MDHEN and CDR2 SYDVKM. CDR3 DNA: TGTGCCAGCAGCCACAGACTATCACAGGGGAACTCACCCCTCCACTTT. This encodes CASSHRLSQGNSPLHF.

About this clonotype itself: A much larger clone sits a single nucleotide away, making a read error possible. The chain joins TRBV29-1 to TRBJ2-7; D call uncertain. V shed 5 bases and J shed 5 bases, with 16 bases lying between them. CDR1 is SQVTM and CDR2 is ANQGSEA in the germline V gene. CDR3 length: 13 residues. The CDR3 here is CSVKAWGSHEQYF. The CDR3 nucleotides read TGCAGCGTTAAAGCGTGGGGATCCCACGAGCAGTACTTC.

The chain couples TRBV7-9 to TRBJ1-6; D is unclear. The CDR3 extends over 12 amino acids. The ends were cut back, 9 bases at V and 4 bases at J, with 7 bases in the middle. The germline CDR1 and CDR2 sequences are SEHNR and FQNEAQ (reference sequence). CDR3 amino acids: CASSGYNSPLHF. In DNA, the CDR3 is TGTGCCAGTTCCGGGTATAATTCACCCCTCCACTTT. The full variable domain, rest sourced from reference TRBV7-9 and TRBJ1-6, is DTGVSQNPRHKITKRGQNVTFRCDPISEHNRLYWYRQTLGQGPEFLTYFQNEAQLEKSRLLSDRFSAERPKGSFSTLEIQRTEQGDSAMYLCASSGYNSPLHFGNGTRLTVT.

This clonotype was counted once. This may come from a read error, since a much larger clone is one base off. This chain connects TRBV6-6 to TRBJ2-6; maybe TRBD1 (5 bases). Germline loops: CDR1 MNHNY, CDR2 SVGAGI (reference sequence). The CDR3 covers 16 residues. Between the trimmed V and J ends, which lost 7 bases and 2 bases, there was a span of 15 bases. CDR3 amino acids: CASMGPPFAGANVLTF. CDR3 sequence (DNA): TGTGCCAGCATGGGGCCCCCATTCGCTGGGGCCAACGTCCTGACTTTC.

V and J are TRBV13 and TRBJ2-2, with D uncertain. CDR3 length: 13 residues. Trimming shortened V by 4 bases and J by 6 bases, and 9 bases separated the two germline ends. CDR1 is PRHDT, CDR2 FYEKMQ, per germline (reference sequence). CDR3 coding DNA: TGTGCCAGCAGCTCGAGAAGACCCGGGGAGCTGTTTTTT. Protein: CASSSRRPGELFF.

This clonotype was recorded many times. The chain has TRBV12-3 or TRBV12-4 and TRBJ2-7; weak D call: TRBD2 (6 bases). Trimming cost V 3 bases and J 7 bases, with 13 bases left between them. This CDR3 comprises 13 residues. CDR3 DNA: TGTGCCAGCAGTTTTGTACTAGCCGGTGAGCAGTACTTC. This translates into CASSFVLAGEQYF.

Sample share makes this clonotype medium-sized. This chain links TRBV5-5 with TRBJ1-1; 7 bases are shared with TRBD1. The CDR3 sequence is 12 residues long. The V segment lost 5 bases and the J segment 8 bases; nucleotides outside the gene matches: 6. Germline V gene data show CDR1 as SGHKS and CDR2 as YYEKEE (reference sequence). CDR3 amino acids: CASSFTGEEAFF. As DNA, the CDR3 is TGTGCCAGCAGTTTTACAGGGGAGGAAGCTTTCTTT. The entire variable domain, with the rest obtained from reference TRBV5-5 and TRBJ1-1, is as follows: DAGVTQSPTHLIKTRGQQVTLRCSPISGHKSVSWYQQVLGQGPQFIFQYYEKEERGRGNFPDRFSARQFPNYSSELNVNALLLGDSALYLCASSFTGEEAFFGQGTRLTVV.

This sequence joins TRBV2 and TRBJ2-7, with D tentatively TRBD1 (6 bases). The CDR3 has 19 residues. V lost 1 base, J lost 3 bases, and 25 bases lay in between. CDR1 is SNHLY and CDR2 is FYNNEI in the germline V gene. The CDR3 loop reads CASSEGDNRYPPRFYEQYF. The CDR3 DNA sequence: TGTGCCAGCAGTGAAGGGGACAACCGCTATCCTCCCAGATTCTACGAGCAGTACTTC.

The chain couples TRBV19 to TRBJ2-3; tentatively, D is TRBD1 (5 bases). Trimming pared 1 base from V and 2 bases from J, leaving 10 bases between. The CDR3 totals 15 residues. Germline V lookup: CDR1 LNHDA, CDR2 SQIVND (reference sequence). The CDR3 region has the DNA TGTGCCAGTAGTATAGGGCGACAGCCCACAGATACGCAGTATTTT. This gives the protein CASSIGRQPTDTQYF.

This clonotype was seen a few times. The gene calls are TRBV5-4 and TRBJ2-7; a weak D match, TRBD1 (6 bases). V was clipped by 4 bases and J by 3 bases, with 8 bases between them. The CDR3 totals 12 residues. Germline values: CDR1 SGHNT, CDR2 YYREEE (reference sequence). CDR3 nucleotide sequence: TGTGCCAGCAGCCGGGACAACTACGAGCAGTACTTC. Its translation: CASSRDNYEQYF. Full variable domain (outside the CDR3, taken from reference TRBV5-4 and TRBJ2-7): ETGVTQSPTHLIKTRGQQVTLRCSSQSGHNTVSWYQQALGQGPQFIFQYYREEENGRGNFPPRFSGLQFPNYSSELNVNALELDDSALYLCASSRDNYEQYFGPGTRLTVT.

Comments on this clonotype: This is likely a read error, given that the CDR3 carries no conserved phenylalanine or tryptophan at its end. The chain couples TRBV27 to TRBJ2-7, with D maybe TRBD1 (6 bases). Trimming shortened V by 2 bases and J by 4 bases, and 12 bases separated the two germline ends. This CDR3 is 14 amino acids long. Germline values: CDR1 MNHEY, CDR2 SMNVEV (reference sequence). The CDR3 loop is CASSLATGLYEQYL. The CDR3 nucleotides are TGTGCCAGCAGTTTAGCGACAGGTCTATACGAGCAGTACCTC.

Many counts were recorded for this clonotype. The chain recombines TRBV2 with TRBJ2-7, with unresolved D. Germline V gives CDR1 SNHLY, CDR2 FYNNEI. With 7 bases removed from V and 10 bases from J, the gap between germline ends came to 11 bases. The CDR3 length is 10 residues. The CDR3 sequence: CASNRVLQYF. The DNA for the CDR3 is TGTGCCAGCAATCGTGTCCTTCAGTACTTC.

As for this clonotype: Without the conserved terminal phenylalanine or tryptophan, this CDR3 likely stems from a read error. The chain has TRBV5-3 and TRBJ2-7; 13 nucleotides align to TRBD2. TRBV5-3 is treated as an ORF (open reading frame) with a function not yet certain. V gave up 8 bases and J gave up 3 bases; unmatched junction bases: 5. This CDR3 spans 14 amino acids. CDR3 sequence reads: CASRLAGGNYEQYI. Written as DNA, the CDR3 is TGTGCCAGCAGACTAGCGGGAGGTAACTACGAGCAGTACATC.

This clonotype was seen many times. This rearrangement joins TRBV28 to TRBJ2-6; no definite D call. The CDR3 is made up of 12 amino acids. Trimming took off 10 bases at V and 5 bases at J, with 9 bases between the two ends. Per germline, CDR1 MDHEN and CDR2 SYDVKM. The CDR3 reads CATSPWANVLTF. DNA for the CDR3: TGTGCCACCTCCCCGTGGGCCAACGTCCTGACTTTC.

For this clonotype: A much larger clone differs by one base, so this may be a read error. This chain uses TRBV7-3 with TRBJ1-1; D remains ambiguous. V lost 0 bases, J lost 3 bases, and 8 bases lay in between. The CDR3 totals 14 residues. Germline assignment: CDR1 SGHTA and CDR2 FQGTGA. The DNA for the CDR3 is TGTGCCAGCAGCTTAACTGGTGAGTACACTGAAGCTTTCTTT. Residues: CASSLTGEYTEAFF.

In regard to this clonotype: A read error may be the cause here, since a much bigger clone is one base away. V gene TRBV7-9 combines with J gene TRBJ2-7, with 8 positions matching TRBD1. The CDR3 is 14 amino acids. Germline V gene data show CDR1 as SEHNR and CDR2 as FQNEAQ (reference sequence). The CDR3 spells CASSLVQGAYERYF. The DNA for the CDR3 is TGTGCCAGCAGCTTAGTCCAGGGGGCCTACGAGCGGTACTTC.

In this sample, this clonotype turned up many times. This rearrangement joins TRBV20-1 to TRBJ2-7; possible D gene TRBD2, 5 bases. V was clipped by 0 bases and J by 3 bases, with 9 bases between them. Per germline, CDR1 DFQATT and CDR2 SNEGSKA (reference sequence). The CDR3 totals 13 residues. CDR3 sequence (DNA): TGCAGTGCTAGAGATTTAGCGAACTACGAGCAGTACTTC. It codes for CSARDLANYEQYF.

The gene calls are TRBV28 and TRBJ1-2; D unclear. The V end was cut by 0 bases, the J end by 8 bases, with 10 bases between. Germline CDR1 reads MDHEN; CDR2 reads SYDVKM. The CDR3 length is 13 residues. DNA for the CDR3: TGTGCCAGCAGTTTATGGAGGGAAAGGGGCTACACCTTC. It translates to CASSLWRERGYTF.

Only a few counts were recorded for this clonotype. CDR3 DNA: TGTGCCAGCAGCCAACTACAGGGTTTTGGCGAGCAGTACTTC. Translation gives CASSQLQGFGEQYF. This rearrangement joins TRBV14 to TRBJ2-7; maybe TRBD1 (6 bases). V lost 2 bases, J lost 6 bases, and 14 bases lay in between. Germline V CDR1 and CDR2: SGHDN, FVKESK. The CDR3 consists of 14 residues.

A word on this clonotype: This sequence may be a read error, since a much larger clone differs from it by one base. The DNA is left out, because the CDR3 cannot be placed on it with certainty; the CDR3 is given as TCRdb lists it. The gene calls are TRBV28 and TRBJ2-3. Counting both end residues, the CDR3 totals 14 amino acids. CDR1 and CDR2 from the germline V gene are MDHEN and SYDVKM. The CDR3 reads CASSFGPGTDTRYF.

About this clonotype itself: This may be a read error, as it is one base from a much larger clone. The chain combines TRBV6-2 or TRBV6-3 with TRBJ2-3, with D uncertain. CDR3 length: 18 amino acids. Per germline, CDR1 MNHEY and CDR2 SVGEGT. CDR3 loop: CASRYFLGLVEVTDTQYF. CDR3 DNA: TGTGCCAGCAGATACTTTCTCGGGCTAGTGGAAGTCACAGATACGCAGTATTTT.

The chain uses TRBV3-1 and TRBJ2-3; tentatively, D is TRBD2 (6 bases). The CDR3 runs 18 residues. The V gene lost 3 bases and the J gene lost 8 bases, with 27 bases spanning the gap. The germline gives CDR1 LGHDT, CDR2 YNNKEL (reference sequence). The CDR3 DNA sequence: TGTGCCAGCAGCCATGATTGGCCTAGCCGGAGGGCTCTCCTTACGCAGTATTTT. It codes for CASSHDWPSRRALLTQYF.

The table lists this clonotype with many counts. The chain combines TRBV28 with TRBJ1-1; 12 bases fit TRBD1. With 6 bases clipped from V and 4 bases from J, the junction kept 3 bases outside the gene matches. The CDR3 spans 14 residues. The germline V gene encodes CDR1 MDHEN and CDR2 SYDVKM. DNA for the CDR3: TGTGCCAGCAGCAGGGACAGGGGGCTCACTGAAGCTTTCTTT. It specifies CASSRDRGLTEAFF.